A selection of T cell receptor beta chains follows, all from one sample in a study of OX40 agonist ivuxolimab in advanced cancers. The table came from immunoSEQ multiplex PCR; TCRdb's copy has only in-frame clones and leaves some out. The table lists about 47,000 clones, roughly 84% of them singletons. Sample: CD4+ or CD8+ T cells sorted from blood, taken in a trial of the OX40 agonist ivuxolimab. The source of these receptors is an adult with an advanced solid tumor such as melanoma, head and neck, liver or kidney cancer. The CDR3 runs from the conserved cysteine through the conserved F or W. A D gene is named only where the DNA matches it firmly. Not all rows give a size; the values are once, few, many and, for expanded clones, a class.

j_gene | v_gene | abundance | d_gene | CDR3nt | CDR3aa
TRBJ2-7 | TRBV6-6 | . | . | TGTGCCAGCACTCCCGGGACTGCCTCCTACGAGCAGTACTTC | CASTPGTASYEQYF
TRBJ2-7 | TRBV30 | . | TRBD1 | TGTGCCTGGAGTGCTGGACAGGGGTGGGGGGGCGAGCAGTACTTC | CAWSAGQGWGGEQYF
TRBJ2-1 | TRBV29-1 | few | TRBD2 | TGCAGCGTTGATGGTCCGGGACTATACTACAATGAGCAGTTCTTC | CSVDGPGLYYNEQFF
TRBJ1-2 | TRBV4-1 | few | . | TGCGCCAGCAGCCAAGATCCCGGGAGAGCGGATGGCTACACCTTC | CASSQDPGRADGYTF
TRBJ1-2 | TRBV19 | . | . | TGTGCCAGTAGTATAGTACATTCCGAGGACTATGGCTACACCTTC | CASSIVHSEDYGYTF
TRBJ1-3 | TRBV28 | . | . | TGTGCCAGCAGTAGAGACAGAAACACCATATATTTT | CASSRDRNTIYF
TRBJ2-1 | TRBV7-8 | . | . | TGTGCCAGCAGCGCATTGACCCTTACAGGAGACAATGAGCAGTTCTTC | CASSALTLTGDNEQFF
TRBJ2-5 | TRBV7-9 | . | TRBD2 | TGTGCCAGCAGCCCTTTAGCGGGTGCGGGGGAGACCCAGTACTTC | CASSPLAGAGETQYF
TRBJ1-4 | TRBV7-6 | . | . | TGTGCCAGCAGCTTAGAGGCAGGGCATGAAAAACTGTTTTTT | CASSLEAGHEKLFF
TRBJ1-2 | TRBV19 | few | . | TGTGCCAGTAGTATCGGGGGCGCAGATGGCTACACCTTC | CASSIGGADGYTF
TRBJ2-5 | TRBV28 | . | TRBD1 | TGTGCCAGCAGCTCCGGGACAGGGGGACTAGCATCCCAAGAGACCCAGTACTTC | CASSSGTGGLASQETQYF
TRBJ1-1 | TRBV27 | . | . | TGTGCCAGCAGTATCGGGGGGAACACTGAAGCTTTCTTT | CASSIGGNTEAFF
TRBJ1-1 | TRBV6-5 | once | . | TGTGCCAGCAGTTACTCGGGGTACAGGGACACTGAAGCTTTCTTT | CASSYSGYRDTEAFF
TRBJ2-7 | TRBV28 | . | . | TGTGCCAGCAGTTTCTGGGCTTCTCCATACGAGCAGTACTTC | CASSFWASPYEQYF
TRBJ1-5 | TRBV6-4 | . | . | TGTGCCAGCAGTGACTCGAGTCGAAGGGGGTTTGGGAATCAGCCCCAGCATTTT | CASSDSSRRGFGNQPQHF
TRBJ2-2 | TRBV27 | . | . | TGTGCCAGCAGTTTATTGGAAGGGGTTTGGACCGGGGAGCTGTTTTTT | CASSLLEGVWTGELFF
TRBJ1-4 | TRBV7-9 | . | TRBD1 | TGTGCCAGCAGTCCCCCGACAGGGTCGGGCGAAAAACTGTTTTTT | CASSPPTGSGEKLFF
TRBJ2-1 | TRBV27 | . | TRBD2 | TGTGCCAGCAGTTTCGCGGGAGGGGCCTACAATGAGCAGTTCTTC | CASSFAGGAYNEQFF
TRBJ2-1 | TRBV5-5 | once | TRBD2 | TGTGCCAGCAGCTGGACTAGCGGGGTGTACAATGAGCAGTTCTTC | CASSWTSGVYNEQFF
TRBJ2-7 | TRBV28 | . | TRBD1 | TGTGCCAGCAGTCCACGGACAGGGCAGACCTACGAGCAGTACTTC | CASSPRTGQTYEQYF
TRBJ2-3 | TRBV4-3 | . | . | TGCGCCAGCAGCCACGACCTTTTTAGCACAGATACGCAGTATTTT | CASSHDLFSTDTQYF
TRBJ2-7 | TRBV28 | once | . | TGTGCCAGCAGTTTAGATTTCGGACTATACGAGCAGTACTTC | CASSLDFGLYEQYF
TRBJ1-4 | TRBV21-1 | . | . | TGTGCCAGCAGCAAAGATCCCGACGGGGGCGGTTGTGAAAAACTGTTTTTT | CASSKDPDGGGCEKLFF
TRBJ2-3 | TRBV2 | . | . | TGTGCCAGCAGAGCGACTCCACTCGGGGCAGATACGCAGTATTTT | CASRATPLGADTQYF
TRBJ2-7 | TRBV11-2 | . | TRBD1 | TGTGCCAGCAGCGAAACAGGGGTGGCCTACGAGCAGTACTTC | CASSETGVAYEQYF
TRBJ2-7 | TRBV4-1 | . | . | TGCGCCAGCAGCCAAGATTTCGAGGGGGCCTACGAGCAGTACTTC | CASSQDFEGAYEQYF
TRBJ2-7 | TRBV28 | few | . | TGTGCCAGCAGTCTAGTCGGGGGCTCCTACGAGCAGTACTTC | CASSLVGGSYEQYF
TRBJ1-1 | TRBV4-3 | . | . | TGCGCCAGCAGCCACAGGGACTTGAACACTGAAGCTTTCTTT | CASSHRDLNTEAFF
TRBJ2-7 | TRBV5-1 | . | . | TGCGCCAGCAGCTTGTTAGGCGTTACAGGGAAGGTATCCTACGAGCAGTACTTC | CASSLLGVTGKVSYEQYF
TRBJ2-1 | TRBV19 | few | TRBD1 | TGTGCCAGTAGTATAACAGGGGGTGATGTTTTCCACAATGAGCAGTTCTTC | CASSITGGDVFHNEQFF
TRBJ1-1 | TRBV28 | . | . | TGTGCCAGCAGTTTTAAAGGTGGGATCGACACTGAAGCTTTCTTT | CASSFKGGIDTEAFF
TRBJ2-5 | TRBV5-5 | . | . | TGTGCCAGCAGCTTAGGGGCGGGCCACCAAGAGACCCAGTACTTC | CASSLGAGHQETQYF
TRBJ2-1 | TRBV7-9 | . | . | TGTGCCAGCAGCTTAGAAAGTGAGCAGTTCTTC | CASSLESEQFF
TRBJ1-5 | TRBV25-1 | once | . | TGTGCCAGCAGTACAGGAGGCGGCAATCAGCCCCAGCATTTT | CASSTGGGNQPQHF
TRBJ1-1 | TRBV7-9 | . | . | TGTGCCTGGGAAGGGGAGAACACTGAAGCTTTCTTT | CAWEGENTEAFF
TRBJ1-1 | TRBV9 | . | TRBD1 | TGTGCCAGCAGCGTAGGATTGGACAGGGCGAATCGGGCTGAAGCTTTCTTT | CASSVGLDRANRAEAFF
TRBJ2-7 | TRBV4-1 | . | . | TGCGCCAGCAGCCAAGGACCGTCAGGGGGAGGTTACGAGCAGTACTTC | CASSQGPSGGGYEQYF
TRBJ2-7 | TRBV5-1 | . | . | TGCGCCAGCAGCTTGGCGGGTAGTCGGGAGCAGTACTTC | CASSLAGSREQYF
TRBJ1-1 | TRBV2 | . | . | TGTGCCAGCAGTGTCCCCTCTGTCGGGGGGAATACTGAAGCTTTCTTT | CASSVPSVGGNTEAFF
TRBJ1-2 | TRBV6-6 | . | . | TGTGCCAGCAGTTACTCGTGGGGCTACACCTTC | CASSYSWGYTF
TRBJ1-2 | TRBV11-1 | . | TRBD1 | TGTGCCAGCAGCTCCCCCGGGACAGAAAATTTCTATGGCTACACCTTC | CASSSPGTENFYGYTF
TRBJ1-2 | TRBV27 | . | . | TGTGCCAGCAGTTCCACGGGACACTCACACGGCTACACCTTC | CASSSTGHSHGYTF
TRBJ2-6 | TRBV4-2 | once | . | TGTGCCAGCAGCCCCCGGGGCTCTGGGGCCAACGTCCTGACTTTC | CASSPRGSGANVLTF
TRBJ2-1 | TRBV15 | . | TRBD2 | TGTGCCACCAGCAGACGCGGGACTAGCGGAGCCTTCAATGAGCAGTTCTTC | CATSRRGTSGAFNEQFF
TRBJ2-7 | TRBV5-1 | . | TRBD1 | TGCGCCAGCAGCCCTCCGCTTCTAGGACAGGGCACCTACGAGCAGTACTTC | CASSPPLLGQGTYEQYF
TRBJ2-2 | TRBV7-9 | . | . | TGTGCCAGCAGCTTAGAGGGGGGAAACACCGGGGAGCTGTTTTTT | CASSLEGGNTGELFF
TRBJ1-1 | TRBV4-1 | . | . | TGCGCCAGCAGCCAAGTAGGGGGGCAGGACACTGAAGCTTTCTTT | CASSQVGGQDTEAFF
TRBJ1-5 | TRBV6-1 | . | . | TGTGCCACCTCCCCGACAGTCAGTCAGCCCCAGCATTTT | CATSPTVSQPQHF
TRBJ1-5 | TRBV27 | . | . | TGTGCCAGCAGTCTAGCTGGGGTTAATAGCAATCAGCCCCAGCATTTT | CASSLAGVNSNQPQHF
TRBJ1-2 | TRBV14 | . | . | TGTGCCAGCAGCCAGGGACTGGAGAGACAGAGGCATGGCTACACCTTC | CASSQGLERQRHGYTF
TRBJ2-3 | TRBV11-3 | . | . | TGTGCCAGCAGCTTCCGCTCAGATACGCAGTATTTT | CASSFRSDTQYF
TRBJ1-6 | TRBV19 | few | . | TGTGCCAGTAGTATAAGCCGAAACTCCTATAATTCACCCCTCCACTTT | CASSISRNSYNSPLHF
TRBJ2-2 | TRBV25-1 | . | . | TGTGCCAGCAGTGAATGGGGACAATTTTCCGGGGAGCTGTTTTTT | CASSEWGQFSGELFF
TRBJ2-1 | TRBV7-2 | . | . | TGTGCCAGCAGCTTTCGACTAGTGGATGAGCAGTTCTTC | CASSFRLVDEQFF
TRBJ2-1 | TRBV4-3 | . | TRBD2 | TGCGCCAGCAGCGGACTAGCGGGGGGAAACAATGAGCAGTTCTTC | CASSGLAGGNNEQFF
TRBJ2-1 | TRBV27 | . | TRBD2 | TGTGCCAGCAGTTCTGCCTTGGGACTAGCGGGCTACGAAGCCTCCTACAATGAGCAGTTCTTC | CASSSALGLAGYEASYNEQFF
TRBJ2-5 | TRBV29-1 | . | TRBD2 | TGCAGCGTTGAAGGACTAGCGGGAGAAGAGACCCAGTACTTC | CSVEGLAGEETQYF